One and the same sample provided the 15 T cell receptor beta chains below, sequenced in a study of preoperative IRX-2 immunotherapy in early breast cancer. Some clones are missing from TCRdb's copy, which holds only in-frame ones; the method was immunoSEQ multiplex PCR. The data show over 35,000 clones, approximately 95% seen once. Treatment denoted: preoperative locoregional IRX-2 cytokine immunotherapy. The input for sequencing was tumor tissue, taken after IRX-2 immunotherapy. These receptors were collected from a human donor with breast cancer.

The chain has TRBV27 and TRBJ2-1; no clear D. The germline gives CDR1 MNHEY, CDR2 SMNVEV (reference sequence). V lost 4 bases, J lost 7 bases, and 11 bases lay in between. The CDR3 covers 13 residues. The CDR3 loop is CASSSTVYNEQFF. The CDR3 coding sequence is TGTGCCAGCAGTTCAACTGTCTATAATGAGCAGTTCTTC.

The chain couples TRBV29-1 to TRBJ2-1; D unresolved. The V end lost 8 bases, the J end lost 9 bases, and 17 bases lay between the germline ends. The length of the CDR3 is 12 residues. Per the germline V gene, CDR1 is SQVTM and CDR2 is ANQGSEA. As DNA, the CDR3 is TGCAGCTGTTGGCGCCGGTTGGGTGAGCAGTTCTTC. As protein: CSCWRRLGEQFF.

The CDR3 DNA sequence: TGTGCCAGCAGCTCCTTGGACAGGAGACTCCAAGAGACCCAGTACTTC. Translated, it gives CASSSLDRRLQETQYF. The J gene is TRBJ2-5, the V gene TRBV5-4; 7 nucleotides align to TRBD1. This CDR3 contains 16 residues. CDR1 is SGHNT and CDR2 is YYREEE in the germline V gene (reference sequence). V lost 3 bases and J lost 1; bases outside the gene matches: 9.

The chain recombines TRBV6-4 with TRBJ2-1, with D perhaps matching TRBD2 (7 bases). The CDR3 covers 16 residues. Looked up from germline, CDR1 is MRHNA and CDR2 is SNTAGT. Trimming pared 0 bases from V and 8 bases from J, leaving 17 bases between. The CDR3 spells CASSDSSAGAGDEQFF. The CDR3 nucleotides are TGTGCCAGCAGTGACTCGAGTGCGGGGGCCGGGGATGAGCAGTTCTTC.

The V gene is TRBV29-1, the J gene TRBJ1-2, with D tentatively TRBD1 (5 bases). Germline V CDR1 and CDR2: SQVTM, ANQGSEA. With 3 bases removed from V and 11 bases from J, the gap between germline ends came to 16 bases. CDR3 length: 12 amino acids. CDR3 sequence: CSVDLDGAHYTF. DNA of the CDR3: TGCAGCGTTGACCTGGATGGGGCCCATTACACCTTC.

In this sample, this clone turned up once. This chain connects TRBV7-3 to TRBJ2-7; D remains unclear. The CDR3 extends over 14 amino acids. The V gene's germline CDR1 is SGHTA and CDR2 FQGTGA. Trimming took 5 bases from V and 2 from J, leaving 13 bases between them. The CDR3, as DNA: TGTGCCAGCAGCCCAACGGGCGTTACCTACGAGCAGTACTTC. It translates to CASSPTGVTYEQYF. Supplemented by reference TRBV7-3 and TRBJ2-7, the full variable domain reads GAGVSQTPSNKVTEKGKYVELRCDPISGHTALYWYRQSLGQGPEFLIYFQGTGAADDSGLPNDRFFAVRPEGSVSTLKIQRTERGDSAVYLCASSPTGVTYEQYFGPGTRLTVT.

The V gene is TRBV12-5, the J gene TRBJ2-1; maybe TRBD1 (6 bases). Trimming took 1 base from V and 5 from J, leaving 15 bases between them. This CDR3 contains 16 residues. Looked up from germline, CDR1 is LGHNT and CDR2 is FRNRAP. Here the CDR3 reads CASGLGHRDGDNEQFF. The CDR3 DNA follows: TGTGCTAGTGGTTTGGGCCACAGGGACGGGGACAATGAGCAGTTCTTC. The whole variable domain, filled in from reference TRBV12-5 and TRBJ2-1, reads DARVTQTPRHKVTEMGQEVTMRCQPILGHNTVFWYRQTMMQGLELLAYFRNRAPLDDSGMPKDRFSAEMPDATLATLKIQPSEPRDSAVYFCASGLGHRDGDNEQFFGPGTRLTVL.

For the CDR3, the DNA is TGTGCCAGTAGTTTACATAACAGGGGGCGGGTCAATGAGCAGTTCTTC. Translation: CASSLHNRGRVNEQFF. V and J are TRBV19 and TRBJ2-1; 9 nucleotides line up with TRBD1. The V and J ends lost 5 bases and 6 bases, in that order; junction bases with no gene match: 11. Per germline, CDR1 LNHDA and CDR2 SQIVND (reference sequence). CDR3 size: 16 residues. Full variable domain (remainder filled in from reference TRBV19 and TRBJ2-1): DGGITQSPKYLFRKEGQNVTLSCEQNLNHDAMYWYRQDPGQGLRLIYYSQIVNDFQKGDIAEGYSVSREKKESFPLTVTSAQKNPTAFYLCASSLHNRGRVNEQFFGPGTRLTVL.

V and J are TRBV7-3 and TRBJ1-2, with a tentative D call TRBD1 (5 bases). Germline V gene sequence: CDR1 SGHTA, CDR2 FQGTGA. V shed 5 bases and J shed 1 base, with 14 bases lying between them. The CDR3 has 15 residues. CDR3 residues: CASSPSGTGNYGYTF. CDR3 DNA: TGTGCCAGCAGCCCGTCAGGGACCGGTAACTATGGCTACACCTTC.

V is TRBV21-1 and J is TRBJ1-4; TRBD1 is the table's D call and was not checked against the DNA. TRBV21-1 is described as a pseudogene. The CDR3 runs to 15 residues. Here the CDR3 DNA reads TGTGCCAGCAGCCCCCGGGACAGGGGTAATGAAAAACTGTTTTTT. Its translation: CASSPRDRGNEKLFF.

This rearrangement joins TRBV23-1 to TRBJ2-2, with D possibly TRBD2 on 6 matching bases. TRBV23-1 is recorded as an ORF, its role being uncertain. V lost 7 bases and J 3 bases, leaving 12 bases between the germline ends. There are 14 residues in the CDR3. The CDR3, as DNA: TGCGCCAGCAATGGGGGAGGAGACACCGGGGAGCTGTTTTTT. This codes for CASNGGGDTGELFF.

The chain links TRBV6-1 to TRBJ2-7; a possible D gene is TRBD1 (6 bases). The length of the CDR3 is 15 residues. V gave up 3 bases and J gave up 5 bases, with 17 bases separating them. CDR1 MNHNS and CDR2 SASEGT come from the germline V gene. In DNA, the CDR3 is TGTGCCAGCAGTGAGTCCGGGACACCCACCAACGAGCAGTACTTC. Protein product: CASSESGTPTNEQYF.

This chain connects TRBV9 to TRBJ2-5; D is ambiguous. The closer fit of TRBJ2-7 to the DNA end suggests the J call may be wrong. Germline V gene sequence: CDR1 SGDLS, CDR2 YYNGEE. CDR3 length equals 15 residues. CDR3 sequence (DNA): TGTGCCAGCAGCGTAGCCATCCCCCGGCCCTACGAGCAGTACTTC. Translated, it gives CASSVAIPRPYEQYF.

V gene TRBV5-1 combines with J gene TRBJ2-2; D is undetermined. Germline-derived CDR1 and CDR2 are SGHRS and YFSETQ. Trimming left V 2 bases short and J 4 bases short, with 9 bases between. The CDR3 has 14 residues. The CDR3 loop reads CASSLEASTGELFF. DNA of the CDR3: TGCGCCAGCAGCTTAGAGGCGAGCACCGGGGAGCTGTTTTTT. Combining the CDR3 with reference TRBV5-1 and TRBJ2-2 gives the whole variable domain KAGVTQTPRYLIKTRGQQVTLSCSPISGHRSVSWYQQTPGQGLQFLFEYFSETQRNKGNFPGRFSGRQFSNSRSEMNVSTLELGDSALYLCASSLEASTGELFFGEGSRLTVL.

This chain uses TRBV28 with TRBJ1-1; the D is unclear. Germline values: CDR1 MDHEN, CDR2 SYDVKM. Deletions cut 3 bases from V and 3 bases from J, with 11 bases between. The CDR3 length is 14 residues. CDR3 sequence reads: CASSFAQPDTEAFF. The CDR3 DNA sequence: TGTGCCAGCAGTTTCGCTCAGCCGGACACTGAAGCTTTCTTT.